These 25 T cell receptor beta chains originate from one sample sequenced in a study of T cells after yellow fever vaccination. TCRdb independently ran MiXCR on the 5' RACE reads; one entry per CDR3 protein. Among roughly 350,000 distinct CDR3 sequences listed, approximately 4% were seen once. The sample here was PBMCs, taken 5 days after the yellow fever booster vaccination. The receptor source for this set is a man younger than 35 who received the YFV17D yellow fever vaccine.

The sample holds many counts of this clonotype. This chain joins TRBV7-2 and TRBJ2-7, with 9 bases fitting TRBD1. CDR1 is SGHTA, CDR2 FQGNSA, per germline. Trimming removed 4 bases from V and 9 bases from J; junction bases left unmatched: 4. The CDR3 consists of 12 residues. The CDR3 region is CASSSGQGGQYF. DNA of the CDR3: TGTGCCAGCAGCTCGGGACAGGGCGGGCAGTACTTC.

J is TRBJ1-4 and V is TRBV6-5; maybe TRBD1 (5 bases). Germline CDR1 and CDR2: MNHEY and SVGAGI. V dropped 5 bases and J dropped 7 bases, with 20 bases sitting between them. The CDR3 has 16 amino acids. CDR3 sequence: CASSAPHDPGGEKLFF. The DNA of the CDR3 is TGTGCCAGCAGTGCTCCCCACGACCCGGGGGGTGAAAAACTGTTTTTT.

This clonotype came up a few times. The chain recombines TRBV6-6 with TRBJ2-7; perhaps TRBD1 as D (5 bases). V lost 6 bases and J lost 0, with 12 bases in between. The CDR3 extends over 14 amino acids. Germline V CDR1 and CDR2: MNHNY, SVGAGI (reference sequence). Here the CDR3 reads CASRKTAFSYEQYF. The CDR3, as DNA: TGTGCCAGCAGGAAGACAGCGTTCTCCTACGAGCAGTACTTC.

This clonotype was detected only a few times. The gene calls are TRBV27 and TRBJ1-2, with TRBD1 matching 7 bases. In germline, CDR1 is MNHEY, CDR2 SMNVEV (reference sequence). Trimming at V came to 6 bases and at J to 12 bases, leaving 10 bases not matched to a gene. CDR3 length: 12 residues. The CDR3 region has the DNA TGTGCCAGCAGCCTTGACAGGGTTCACCACACCTTC. Residues: CASSLDRVHHTF.

This chain joins TRBV27 and TRBJ2-2; D assignment may be TRBD1 or TRBD2 (6 bases each). V lost 6 bases and J 1 base, leaving 15 bases between the germline ends. Germline-derived CDR1 and CDR2 are MNHEY and SMNVEV (reference sequence). The CDR3 loop spans 16 amino acids. Here the CDR3 reads CASSGGRTENTGELFF. The DNA of the CDR3 is TGTGCCAGCAGCGGGGGTAGGACAGAGAACACCGGGGAGCTGTTTTTT.

This clonotype was seen ten or more times. The chain carries TRBV12-3 or TRBV12-4 and TRBJ2-5; possible D gene TRBD2, 5 bases. V shed 7 bases and J shed 5 bases, with 14 bases lying between them. This CDR3 has 13 amino acids. CDR3 residues: CASTLRGSETQYF. CDR3 DNA sequence: TGTGCCAGCACCCTAAGAGGGTCGGAGACCCAGTACTTC.

Ten or more counts support this clonotype. This chain links TRBV27 with TRBJ2-7; D possibly matches TRBD1 or TRBD2 (5 bases each). V shed 2 bases and J shed 7 bases, with 15 bases lying between them. Germline V gene lookup returns CDR1 MNHEY and CDR2 SMNVEV (reference sequence). The CDR3 is made up of 14 amino acids. CDR3 region: CASSLRGTSREQYF. In DNA, the CDR3 is TGTGCCAGCAGTTTAAGAGGGACGTCTCGGGAGCAGTACTTC.

This clonotype came up many times. This chain joins TRBV2 and TRBJ2-5; D is possibly TRBD2 (6 bases). Trimming shortened V by 9 bases and J by 4 bases, and 18 bases separated the two germline ends. Per the germline V gene, CDR1 is SNHLY and CDR2 is FYNNEI. The CDR3 spans 14 residues. The CDR3 here is CASYSVGGGETQYF. The CDR3 nucleotides are TGTGCCAGTTATAGCGTGGGAGGCGGAGAGACCCAGTACTTC. Using reference TRBV2 and TRBJ2-5 for the parts outside the CDR3, the full variable domain is EPEVTQTPSHQVTQMGQEVILRCVPISNHLYFYWYRQILGQKVEFLVSFYNNEISEKSEIFDDQFSVERPDGSNFTLKIRSTKLEDSAMYFCASYSVGGGETQYFGPGTRLLVL.

At least ten counts were recorded for this clonotype. The chain joins TRBV5-5 to TRBJ2-7; 9 bases are shared with TRBD1. The CDR3 has 15 amino acids. Losses at the gene ends were 5 bases for V and 2 bases for J; bases not matched to a gene: 8. From germline, CDR1 is SGHKS and CDR2 YYEKEE (reference sequence). This CDR3 is CASSNGQGRTYEQYF. DNA for the CDR3: TGTGCCAGCAGTAATGGACAGGGGAGAACCTACGAGCAGTACTTC.

The genes are TRBV7-9 and TRBJ2-1, with TRBD2 as a possible D gene (6 bases). Germline V gene sequence: CDR1 SEHNR, CDR2 FQNEAQ (reference sequence). Trimming shortened V by 0 bases and J by 7 bases, and 19 bases separated the two germline ends. The CDR3 has 17 amino acids. CDR3 nucleotide sequence: TGTGCCAGCAGCTTAGCGCCGGGGTCCCTAGCGCATAATGAGCAGTTCTTC. Translating gives CASSLAPGSLAHNEQFF.

The rearrangement links TRBV9 to TRBJ1-5; possibly TRBD1 for D (5 bases). This CDR3 has 18 amino acids. Trimming removed 3 bases at V and 0 bases at J, with 19 bases between. CDR1 is SGDLS and CDR2 is YYNGEE in the germline V gene. The CDR3 DNA is TGTGCCAGCAGCGAAGGACACCTAGATCTCTATAGCAATCAGCCCCAGCATTTT. Translation gives CASSEGHLDLYSNQPQHF.

The rearrangement joins TRBV5-1 to TRBJ1-4, with D tentatively TRBD1 (5 bases). Per the germline V gene, CDR1 is SGHRS and CDR2 is YFSETQ. V lost 2 bases to trimming and J lost 4 bases, with 15 bases between them. The CDR3 runs 16 residues. The CDR3 bases are TGCGCCAGCAGCTTCTCCTCAACAGGTCTTAATGAAAAACTGTTTTTT. Translation: CASSFSSTGLNEKLFF. Together with reference TRBV5-1 and TRBJ1-4, the CDR3 gives the full variable domain: KAGVTQTPRYLIKTRGQQVTLSCSPISGHRSVSWYQQTPGQGLQFLFEYFSETQRNKGNFPGRFSGRQFSNSRSEMNVSTLELGDSALYLCASSFSSTGLNEKLFFGSGTQLSVL.

This clonotype occurred many times. The chain couples TRBV5-1 to TRBJ2-3; 11 nucleotides match TRBD2. CDR3 length equals 15 residues. J gave up 4 bases and V 5 bases, and 6 bases lay outside the gene matches. Per the germline V gene, CDR1 is SGHRS and CDR2 is YFSETQ. The CDR3 spells CASRSSSGGSDTQYF. The CDR3 nucleotides read TGCGCCAGCAGGTCGTCTAGCGGGGGGTCAGATACGCAGTATTTT.

This clonotype occurred a few times. The chain joins TRBV7-2 to TRBJ2-1, with 11 positions matching TRBD1. The germline gives CDR1 SGHTA, CDR2 FQGNSA. The V segment lost 8 bases and the J segment 6 bases; nucleotides outside the gene matches: 6. The CDR3 loop spans 14 amino acids. CDR3 nucleotide sequence: TGTGCCAGCGGGGGACAGGGGGAATTCAATGAGCAGTTCTTC. This gives the protein CASGGQGEFNEQFF. Full variable domain (missing parts from reference TRBV7-2 and TRBJ2-1): GAGVSQSPSNKVTEKGKDVELRCDPISGHTALYWYRQSLGQGLEFLIYFQGNSAPDKSGLPSDRFSAERTGGSVSTLTIQRTQQEDSAVYLCASGGQGEFNEQFFGPGTRLTVL.

This clonotype has ten or more counts. Being one base from a much bigger clone, this may be a read error. J is TRBJ1-1 and V is TRBV25-1; D unresolved. V lost 3 bases, J lost 1 base, and 3 bases lay in between. The germline V gene encodes CDR1 MGHDK and CDR2 SYGVNS. This CDR3 is 12 amino acids long. The CDR3 coding sequence is TGTGCCAGCAGTGACCCGAACACTGAAGCTTTCTTT. Its protein is CASSDPNTEAFF.

This clonotype was seen a few times. The rearrangement links TRBV7-9 to TRBJ2-1, with D unclear. The CDR3 contains 12 residues. The germline gives CDR1 SEHNR, CDR2 FQNEAQ (reference sequence). Trimming left V 3 bases short and J 7 bases short, with 7 bases between. CDR3: CASSFVENEQFF. The CDR3 region has the DNA TGTGCCAGCAGCTTCGTTGAAAATGAGCAGTTCTTC.

This clonotype showed up many times. V is TRBV7-2 and J is TRBJ2-3, with TRBD2 as a possible D gene (6 bases). CDR3 size: 11 residues. Between the trimmed V and J ends, which lost 3 bases and 10 bases, there was a span of 8 bases. Germline V gene data show CDR1 as SGHTA and CDR2 as FQGNSA. DNA for the CDR3: TGTGCCAGCAGCTTTCGGGGGTCGCAGTATTTT. Amino acids: CASSFRGSQYF.

In this sample, this clonotype turned up a few times. V and J are TRBV29-1 and TRBJ2-2; TRBD1 matches 10 bases. CDR3 size: 17 residues. Germline CDR1 is SQVTM and CDR2 is ANQGSEA. V lost 3 bases and J lost 2; bases outside the gene matches: 9. CDR3: CSVETWDRGTNTGELFF. CDR3 in DNA: TGCAGCGTTGAGACATGGGACAGGGGAACTAACACCGGGGAGCTGTTTTTT.

Of note for this clonotype: This may be a read error, as it is one base from a much larger clone. The chain employs TRBV10-3 and TRBJ2-1, with D tentatively TRBD2 (5 bases). The CDR3 length is 15 residues. CDR1 is ENHRY and CDR2 is SYGVKD in the germline V gene. The CDR3 protein is CAISLSGDSYNEKFF. The DNA of the CDR3 is TGTGCCATCAGTCTCAGCGGAGATTCCTACAATGAGAAGTTCTTC.

This clonotype came up many times. V usage is TRBV3-1 and J usage is TRBJ2-7, with 10 bases aligning to TRBD1. The CDR3 length is 17 residues. The ends lost 0 bases at V and 6 bases at J; junction bases unmatched: 11. Germline lookup yields CDR1 LGHDT and CDR2 YNNKEL (reference sequence). The chain's CDR3 is CASSQDFGTGVSGEQYF. CDR3 sequence (DNA): TGTGCCAGCAGCCAAGACTTCGGGACAGGGGTTTCCGGCGAGCAGTACTTC.

J is TRBJ1-1 and V is TRBV5-1; 8 bases agree with TRBD1. The CDR3 has 15 amino acids. The V and J ends lost 3 bases and 0 bases, in that order; junction bases with no gene match: 4. The germline V gene encodes CDR1 SGHRS and CDR2 YFSETQ. CDR3 sequence: CASSSTGAVNTEAFF. For the CDR3, the DNA is TGCGCCAGCAGCTCGACAGGGGCTGTGAACACTGAAGCTTTCTTT.

In this sample, this clonotype turned up many times. This chain connects TRBV6-5 to TRBJ2-1; tentative D call: TRBD2 (6 bases). The CDR3 has 11 amino acids. Trimming took 6 bases from V and 7 from J, leaving 7 bases between them. Germline lookup yields CDR1 MNHEY and CDR2 SVGAGI. This CDR3 reads CASRAGNEQFF. For the CDR3, the DNA is TGTGCCAGCAGGGCGGGGAATGAGCAGTTCTTC.

The rearrangement links TRBV4-1 to TRBJ1-1, with a possible D match to TRBD1 (5 bases). This CDR3 is 12 amino acids long. V was pared by 8 bases and J by 3 bases, with 10 bases between. From germline, CDR1 is MGHRA and CDR2 YSYEKL. The CDR3 region has the DNA TGCGCCAGCCCGGGGGAGCACACTGAAGCTTTCTTT. Translating gives CASPGEHTEAFF.

This clonotype has at least ten counts. V and J are TRBV5-1 and TRBJ2-5, with D possibly TRBD1 on 6 matching bases. The germline V gene encodes CDR1 SGHRS and CDR2 YFSETQ. V gave up 4 bases and J gave up 5 bases, with 12 bases separating them. CDR3 length equals 13 residues. In nucleotides, the CDR3 is TGCGCCAGCAGCGCGGACAGTGGCGAGACCCAGTACTTC. Residues: CASSADSGETQYF.

This clonotype showed up many times. The V and J genes are TRBV7-2 and TRBJ1-1; 7 bases are shared with TRBD1. CDR1 and CDR2 (germline): SGHTA, FQGNSA. CDR3 size: 14 residues. With 4 bases clipped from V and 0 bases from J, the junction kept 2 bases outside the gene matches. CDR3 sequence: CASSSQGVNTEAFF. The DNA for the CDR3 is TGTGCCAGCAGCTCTCAGGGGGTGAACACTGAAGCTTTCTTT.